These 6 T cell receptor beta chains originate from one sample sequenced in a study of T-cell reconstitution after alpha-beta-depleted transplantation in children. Preparation of the TCRbeta library was carried out with unique molecular identifiers. TCRdb independently ran MiXCR on the PCR reads; one entry per CDR3 protein. The sample lists about 160,000 distinct CDR3 sequences, over 8.5% occurring once. The input for sequencing was PBMCs, taken before TCRalphabeta/CD19-depleted stem cell transplant. The receptors derive from a boy aged 2 to 9 with acute myeloid leukemia, due to receive a stem cell transplant.

Ten or more counts support this clonotype. CDR3 bases: TGTGCCAGCAGCTCGGGACACTATGGCTACACCTTC. This translates into CASSSGHYGYTF. The genes are TRBV5-6 and TRBJ1-2, with D possibly matching TRBD1 (5 bases). Germline lookup yields CDR1 SGHDT and CDR2 YYEEEE. The CDR3 totals 12 residues. V was cut by 3 bases and J by 3 bases, with 6 bases left in between.

This clonotype was detected many times. The chain employs TRBV20-1 and TRBJ2-3; a possible D gene is TRBD2 (6 bases). The CDR3 contains 16 residues. Trimming took 3 bases from V and 2 from J, leaving 18 bases between them. Germline V gene data show CDR1 as DFQATT and CDR2 as SNEGSKA (reference sequence). In DNA, the CDR3 is TGCAGTGCTAGTGCCGGTGGGGCGGGGTTCACAGATACGCAGTATTTT. This sequence encodes CSASAGGAGFTDTQYF.

This clonotype was detected only a few times. The chain has TRBV5-6 and TRBJ2-7, with TRBD2 identical over 7 bases. V shed 4 bases and J 2 bases; nucleotides not matched to a gene: 12. The CDR3 covers 16 residues. Per germline, CDR1 SGHDT and CDR2 YYEEEE. The CDR3 DNA is TGTGCCAGCAGCCCAACCCGACTAGCCGTCACCTACGAGCAGTACTTC. Protein product: CASSPTRLAVTYEQYF.

This clonotype has ten or more counts. This chain uses TRBV12-3 or TRBV12-4 with TRBJ1-1; possibly TRBD1 for D (5 bases). This CDR3 is built from 15 residues. With 5 bases removed from V and 2 bases from J, the gap between germline ends came to 15 bases. The CDR3 loop reads CASSQGRGFNTEAFF. CDR3 in DNA: TGTGCCAGCAGTCAGGGCCGGGGGTTTAACACTGAAGCTTTCTTT.

The sample holds many counts of this clonotype. This chain uses TRBV11-2 with TRBJ1-1; the D gene is possibly TRBD1 (5 bases). The CDR3 consists of 16 residues. Trimming shortened V by 1 base and J by 2 bases, and 14 bases separated the two germline ends. Germline loops: CDR1 SGHAT, CDR2 FQNNGV. CDR3 sequence reads: CASSLVFGHINTEAFF. Here the CDR3 DNA reads TGTGCCAGCAGCTTAGTGTTTGGACATATAAACACTGAAGCTTTCTTT.

In its sample, this clonotype was seen many times. The rearrangement joins TRBV5-1 to TRBJ2-5, with D uncertain. The length of the CDR3 is 14 residues. V was clipped by 4 bases and J by 0 bases, with 10 bases between them. Per the germline V gene, CDR1 is SGHRS and CDR2 is YFSETQ. In DNA form, the CDR3 reads TGCGCCAGCAGCCGTGACCCATACCAAGAGACCCAGTACTTC. This sequence encodes CASSRDPYQETQYF.